This T cell receptor beta chain was captured in a study of blood T cell repertoires in COVID-19 (dated by TCRdb to about 2020). About the study as a whole: The collaborator samples originated in the United States, Italy and Spain and spanned the acute and convalescent phases of COVID-19. The prospective study material was composed of cDNA or gDNA derived from T cells, B-cell-depleted T cells, or PBMCs. The samples were drawn from two sources: the first 160 participants of the ongoing ImmuneRACE study, and 1,000 to 1,500 subjects contributed by 6 global collaborators. The repertoires were released in a freely available public database meant as a resource for research on the immune response to SARS-CoV-2. The dataset comprised deeply sampled blood TCRbeta repertoires from subjects exposed to, actively infected with, or recovered from COVID-19. Nearly every sample came with metadata listing a de-identified subject ID, COVID-19 status, age in years and sex. Where available, HLA class I and class II types were obtained from metadata supplied by the sample provider rather than from assay-based typing. Points the paper makes about the study in general: How much clinical and demographic metadata was included differed by source and by participant, and the metadata was provided uncurated.

Each collaborating institution followed its own protocols to collect whole blood in K2EDTA tubes. For TCRbeta analysis, collaborators shipped samples as frozen whole blood, isolated PBMCs, or DNA extracted from either of those sample types. TCRbeta CDR3 regions were amplified from genomic DNA by means of the immunoSEQ Assay, a bias-controlled multiplex PCR. As for the original processing: The number of nucleated cells in each sample was estimated by amplification of reference gene primers within the assay. Sequence reads were collapsed and filtered to measure the absolute abundance of every unique TCRbeta CDR3 rearrangement. For each sample, productive Simpson clonality was calculated as the square root of Simpson's diversity index across productive rearrangements. TCRdb carries this immuneACCESS record with in-frame sequences only. Its versions omit some clonotypes, under half of them owing to an unresolved V gene in the studies checked, with the rest unexplained. V and J calls and clone size come straight from that table; D and trimming were deduced from the DNA. For this sample there are approximately 250,000 clones; around 84% appear just once. The top ten hold 4% to 5% of the sample.

In regard to this clone: Its antigen target is currently unknown. Nothing much larger sits one base from this clone, and base qualities are not available.

Sequencing was done on a sample of peripheral blood. The clonotype comes from a man aged 55 to 69 with acute or convalescent COVID-19.

This receptor has the CDR3 CASSLPGGTRDEQFF. The DNA sequence is given as TGTGCCAGCAGCTTACCGGGAGGGACTAGGGATGAGCAGTTCTTC. Recombination joined TRBV7-2 with TRBJ2-1; 8 of the junction bases match TRBD2. As encoded in the germline V gene, CDR1 is SGHTA while CDR2 is FQGNSA. Relative to germline, V is missing 2 bases and J is missing 8 bases, with 8 bases of the junction outside any gene match. The CDR3 holds 15 amino acids from the cysteine to the phenylalanine. Only CDR3 DNA is held: 45 bases, read in frame from base 1.